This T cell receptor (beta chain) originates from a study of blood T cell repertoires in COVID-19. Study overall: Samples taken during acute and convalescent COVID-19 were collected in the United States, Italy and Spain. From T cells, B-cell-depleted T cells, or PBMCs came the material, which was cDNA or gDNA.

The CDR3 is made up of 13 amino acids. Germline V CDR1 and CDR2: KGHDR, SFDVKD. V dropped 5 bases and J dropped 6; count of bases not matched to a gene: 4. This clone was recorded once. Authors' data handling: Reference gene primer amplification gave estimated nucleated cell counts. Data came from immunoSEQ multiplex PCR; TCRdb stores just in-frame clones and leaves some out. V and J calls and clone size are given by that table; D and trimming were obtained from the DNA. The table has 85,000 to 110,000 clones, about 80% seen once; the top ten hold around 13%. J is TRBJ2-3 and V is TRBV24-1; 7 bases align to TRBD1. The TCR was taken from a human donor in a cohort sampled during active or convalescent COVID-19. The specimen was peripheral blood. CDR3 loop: CATSVGTEDTQYF. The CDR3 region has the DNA TGTGCCACCAGTGTAGGGACAGAGGATACGCAGTATTTT.